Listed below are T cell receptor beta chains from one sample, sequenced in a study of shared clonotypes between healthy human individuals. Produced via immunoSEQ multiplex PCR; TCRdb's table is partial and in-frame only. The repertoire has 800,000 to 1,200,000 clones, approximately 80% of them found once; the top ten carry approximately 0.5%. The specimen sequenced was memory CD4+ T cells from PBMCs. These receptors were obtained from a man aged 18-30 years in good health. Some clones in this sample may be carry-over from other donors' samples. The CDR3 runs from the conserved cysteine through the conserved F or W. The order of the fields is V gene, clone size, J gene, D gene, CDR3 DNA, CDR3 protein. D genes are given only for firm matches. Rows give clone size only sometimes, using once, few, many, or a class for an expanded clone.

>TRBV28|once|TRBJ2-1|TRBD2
TGTGCCAGCAAAAGCGGGATGCACAATGAGCAGTTCTTC
CASKSGMHNEQFF
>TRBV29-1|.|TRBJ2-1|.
TGCAGCGTTGATAGCCTCTATCGGGAGAGCTCCTACAATGAGCAGTTCTTC
CSVDSLYRESSYNEQFF
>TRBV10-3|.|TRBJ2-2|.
TGTGCCATCAGTGACACCGGGACCCCCGGGGAGCTGTTTTTT
CAISDTGTPGELFF
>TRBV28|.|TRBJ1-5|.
TGTGCCAGCAGGGAAGGGGGAGATCAGCCCCAGCATTTT
CASREGGDQPQHF
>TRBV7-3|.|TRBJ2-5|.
TGTGCCAGCAGCTTCGACGGAGAGACCCAGTACTTC
CASSFDGETQYF
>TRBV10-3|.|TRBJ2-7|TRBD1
TGTGCCATCAGCCGCCCCGGACAGGGGGCGTACGAGCAGTACTTC
CAISRPGQGAYEQYF
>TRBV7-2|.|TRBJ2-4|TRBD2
TGTGCCAGCAGCTTTGGGAGCGGGGGGGTAGCCAAAAACATTCAGTACTTC
CASSFGSGGVAKNIQYF
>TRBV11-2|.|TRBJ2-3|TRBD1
TGTGCCAGCAGTTACCGACCGGGACAGGGGGCAACAGATACGCAGTATTTT
CASSYRPGQGATDTQYF
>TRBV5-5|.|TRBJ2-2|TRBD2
TGTGCCAGCAGCTTTAGGAACGGGGGGACCGGGGAGCTGTTTTTT
CASSFRNGGTGELFF
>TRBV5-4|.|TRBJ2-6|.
TGTGCCAGCAGCTTCCGGGCGGGCTCTGGGGCCAACGTCCTGACTTTC
CASSFRAGSGANVLTF
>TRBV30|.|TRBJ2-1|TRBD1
TGTGCCCGAAATCCGGGACAGGGGTCCCGGGGTGAGCAGTTCTTC
CARNPGQGSRGEQFF
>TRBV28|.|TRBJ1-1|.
TGTGCCAGCACCATGGCAGGGTGGTTTGAAGCTTTCTTT
CASTMAGWFEAFF
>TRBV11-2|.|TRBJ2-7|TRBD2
TGTGCCAGCAGCCCCCAGGGGACTAGTTCGTACGAGCAGTACTTC
CASSPQGTSSYEQYF
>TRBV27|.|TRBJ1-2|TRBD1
TGTGCCAGCAGTTTATTAGGGACAGCCTATGGCTACACCTTC
CASSLLGTAYGYTF
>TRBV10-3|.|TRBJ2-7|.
TGTGCCATCTCCGCCGGGGTGGGGGGATACGAGCAGTACTTC
CAISAGVGGYEQYF
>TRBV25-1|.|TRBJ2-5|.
TGTGCCAGCAGTGAATTGTCGGTTTCAGAGACCCAGTACTTC
CASSELSVSETQYF
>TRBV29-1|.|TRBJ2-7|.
TGCAGCGCCGCCTCCGAGACAGTCATATTC
CSAASETVIF
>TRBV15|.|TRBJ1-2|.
TGTGCCACCAGCAGAGATGGACAGATCTATGGCTACACCTTC
CATSRDGQIYGYTF
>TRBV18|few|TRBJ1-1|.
TGTGCCAGCTCACCTACCGGGTCCAACACTGAAGCTTTCTTT
CASSPTGSNTEAFF
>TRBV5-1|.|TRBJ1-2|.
TGCGCCAGCAGCTTGGTTGGGGGCAACTATGGCTACACCTTC
CASSLVGGNYGYTF
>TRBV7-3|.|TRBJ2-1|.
TGTGCCAGCAGCTCATACCTAAGACGGAGCTCCTACAATGAGCAGTTCTTC
CASSSYLRRSSYNEQFF
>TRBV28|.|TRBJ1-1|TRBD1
TGTGCCAGCAGTTCCGGGACAGGGGGTGGGACTGAAGCTTTCTTT
CASSSGTGGGTEAFF
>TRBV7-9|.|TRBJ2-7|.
TGTGCCAGCAGCCCCAGACAGGCCTCCTACGAGCAGTACTTC
CASSPRQASYEQYF
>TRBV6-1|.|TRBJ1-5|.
TGTGCCACCGCTGGGGGGGCGTACCAGCCCCAGCATTTT
CATAGGAYQPQHF
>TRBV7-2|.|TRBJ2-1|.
TGTGCCAGCAGCTTAAGGGGGAGACACAATGAGCAGTTCTTC
CASSLRGRHNEQFF
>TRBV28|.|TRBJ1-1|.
TGTGCCAGCAGTTCGAAGGGGCAGTCGAACACTGAAGCTTTCTTT
CASSSKGQSNTEAFF
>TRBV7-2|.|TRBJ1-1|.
TGTGCCAGCAGCCCCCGGGGGGGGCCGAACACTGAAGCTTTCTTT
CASSPRGGPNTEAFF
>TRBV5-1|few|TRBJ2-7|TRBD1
TGCGCCAGCAGCTTCCAGGGGGCGGGCGAGCAGTACTTC
CASSFQGAGEQYF
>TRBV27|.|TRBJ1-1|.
TGTGCCAGCAGTTTATCGATATCCGGGGCGCGGGGCACTGAAGCTTTCTTT
CASSLSISGARGTEAFF
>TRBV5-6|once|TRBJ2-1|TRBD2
TGTGCCAGCAGCTTATGGGGGGGCAATGAGCAGTTCTTC
CASSLWGGNEQFF
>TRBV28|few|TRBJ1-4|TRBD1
TGTGCCAGCAGTCCCCCGGGACAGGTATCTGGGAAACTGTTTTTT
CASSPPGQVSGKLFF
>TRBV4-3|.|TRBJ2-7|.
TGCGCCAGCAGCCAAGCAACCGGGTCGGGAAACGAGCAGTACTTC
CASSQATGSGNEQYF
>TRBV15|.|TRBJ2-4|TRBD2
TGTGCCACCAGCAGAGTGTTGGGACTAGCGGGAGAGAACATTCAGTACTTC
CATSRVLGLAGENIQYF
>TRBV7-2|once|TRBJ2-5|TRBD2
TGTGCCAGCAGCTCAACTAGCGGGCGGGGGGAGACCCAGTACTTC
CASSSTSGRGETQYF
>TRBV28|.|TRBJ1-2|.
TGTGCCAGCAGTTTAGTGAGGAATGGCTACACCTTC
CASSLVRNGYTF
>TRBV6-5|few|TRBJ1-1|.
TGTGCCAGCAGTTACGGGCGGAGGCGGGACACTGAAGCTTTCTTT
CASSYGRRRDTEAFF
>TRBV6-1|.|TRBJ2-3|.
TGTGCCAGCAGTGATAGAAGAACTAGCACAGATACGCAGTATTTT
CASSDRRTSTDTQYF
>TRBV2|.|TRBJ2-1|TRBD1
TGTGCCAGCATCCAGGAGGGGACAGGGGCTTTCGAGCAGTTCTTC
CASIQEGTGAFEQFF
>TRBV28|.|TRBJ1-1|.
TGTGCCAGCAGTTTATTAATAATCTCCTCTGAAGCTTTCTTT
CASSLLIISSEAFF
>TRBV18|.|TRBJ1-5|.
TGTGCCAGCTCAGCGACACTGGAAGATCAGCCCCAGCATTTT
CASSATLEDQPQHF
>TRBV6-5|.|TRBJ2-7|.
TGTGCCAGCAGTGCCACTAGCTACGAGCAGTACTTC
CASSATSYEQYF
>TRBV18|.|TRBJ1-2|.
TGTGCCAGCTCACCACCGTTAAGAAGAGACGGGCTTGGCTACACCTTC
CASSPPLRRDGLGYTF
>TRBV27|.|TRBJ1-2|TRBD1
TGTGCCAGCTGCTTCCGGGACAGGAGCAGTAGCTACACCTTC
CASCFRDRSSSYTF
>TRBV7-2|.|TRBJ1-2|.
TGTGCCAGCAGCTTAGGGACAGTTTATGGCTACACCTTC
CASSLGTVYGYTF
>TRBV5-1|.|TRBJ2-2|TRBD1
TGCGCCAGCAGCGTGGTCCCAGGGGGGAACACCGGGGAGCTGTTTTTT
CASSVVPGGNTGELFF
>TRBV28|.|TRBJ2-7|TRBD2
TGTGCCAGCAGTCCACGCTCACTAGCGTCCTACGAGCAGTACTTC
CASSPRSLASYEQYF
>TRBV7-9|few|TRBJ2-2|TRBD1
TGTGCCAGTGGGACAGGGGTCACCGGGGAGCTGTTTTTT
CASGTGVTGELFF
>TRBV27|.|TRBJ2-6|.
TGTGCCAGCAGCTGGGGATCCGGGGGCAGAGGGGCCAACGTCCTGACTTTC
CASSWGSGGRGANVLTF
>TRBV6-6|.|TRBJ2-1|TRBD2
TGTGCCAGCAGCCTGGGAGGGCCCTCCTACAATGAGCAGTTCTTC
CASSLGGPSYNEQFF
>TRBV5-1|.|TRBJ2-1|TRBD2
TGCGCCAGCAGCTGGACGACTAGCGGCTCCTACAATGAGCAGTTCTTC
CASSWTTSGSYNEQFF
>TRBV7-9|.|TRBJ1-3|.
TGTGCCAGCAGCCCCCCGGGACATAGCTCTGGAAACACCATATATTTT
CASSPPGHSSGNTIYF
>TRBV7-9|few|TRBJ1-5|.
TGTGCCAGCAGCTTTCAGGGGCGCCAGGACCGGCCCCAGCATTTT
CASSFQGRQDRPQHF